These 9 T cell receptor beta chains were sequenced from one sample in a study of T cell responses to AZD1222 COVID-19 vaccine. Data came from immunoSEQ multiplex PCR; TCRdb stores just in-frame clones and leaves some out. The repertoire holds about 96,000 clones, 90% seen once, with roughly 25% in the top ten. Sequences were derived from peripheral blood, sampled on day 0 of AZD1222 vaccination. These receptors were collected from an adult in good health.

This clone was picked up a small number of times. The V gene is TRBV6-5, the J gene TRBJ2-7; D possibly matches TRBD1 or TRBD2 (6 bases each). CDR1 and CDR2 (germline): MNHEY, SVGAGI. This CDR3 region has 15 residues. Trimming cost V 7 bases and J 3 bases, with 19 bases left between them. CDR3 in DNA: TGTGCCAGCACCGAGGGGACCGGGGGCATCTACGAGCAGTACTTC. Amino acid sequence: CASTEGTGGIYEQYF.

V and J are TRBV19 and TRBJ2-1; 9 bases agree with TRBD2. V shed 0 bases and J 5 bases; nucleotides not matched to a gene: 5. The CDR3 covers 16 residues. Germline V gene lookup returns CDR1 LNHDA and CDR2 SQIVND (reference sequence). The CDR3 spells CASSIDGSSGDNEQFF. CDR3 in DNA: TGTGCCAGTAGTATAGATGGTTCTAGCGGGGACAATGAGCAGTTCTTC.

The chain recombines TRBV18 with TRBJ2-3; 8 nucleotides match TRBD2. The CDR3 loop spans 15 amino acids. V was pared by 6 bases and J by 2 bases, with 7 bases of the junction left unmatched. The germline gives CDR1 KGHSH, CDR2 LQKENI. The CDR3 coding sequence is TGTGCCAGCTCCCTTGGACTAGCTCACACAGATACGCAGTATTTT. Translated, it gives CASSLGLAHTDTQYF. The full variable domain, with the rest looked up from reference TRBV18 and TRBJ2-3, is NAGVMQNPRHLVRRRGQEARLRCSPMKGHSHVYWYRQLPEEGLKFMVYLQKENIIDESGMPKERFSAEFPKEGPSILRIQQVVRGDSAAYFCASSLGLAHTDTQYFGPGTRLTVL.

The rearrangement uses TRBV28 and TRBJ2-1; unclear D gene. Germline assignment: CDR1 MDHEN and CDR2 SYDVKM. Deletions cut 3 bases from V and 4 bases from J, with 10 bases between. There are 14 residues in the CDR3. In nucleotides, the CDR3 is TGTGCCAGCAGTTTGGTCGCAGCGTACAATGAGCAGTTCTTC. It is translated as CASSLVAAYNEQFF. The full variable domain, in which reference TRBV28 and TRBJ2-1 provide the parts outside the CDR3, is DVKVTQSSRYLVKRTGEKVFLECVQDMDHENMFWYRQDPGLGLRLIYFSYDVKMKEKGDIPEGYSVSREKKERFSLILESASTNQTSMYLCASSLVAAYNEQFFGPGTRLTVL.

The chain has TRBV6-2 or TRBV6-3 and TRBJ2-7; 16 nucleotides match TRBD2. The CDR3 extends over 17 amino acids. The V gene end was trimmed by 5 bases and the J gene end by 6 bases; junction bases not matched to a gene: 10. Germline V gene data show CDR1 as MNHEY and CDR2 as SVGEGT. CDR3: CASSLNLGTSGRGEQYF. The CDR3 DNA sequence: TGTGCCAGCAGTCTTAACCTTGGGACTAGCGGGAGGGGCGAGCAGTACTTC.

This clone has just a few counts. The V call is TRBV4-2, the J call TRBJ2-7; no definite D call. Trimming removed 0 bases at V and 0 bases at J, with 9 bases between. Germline lookup yields CDR1 LGHNA and CDR2 YNFKEQ. The CDR3 extends over 15 amino acids. The CDR3 here is CASSQETALSYEQYF. DNA of the CDR3: TGTGCCAGCAGCCAAGAAACCGCCCTCTCCTACGAGCAGTACTTC.

In its sample, this clone was seen a few times. The chain combines TRBV28 with TRBJ1-6; D unresolved. CDR3 length: 15 residues. The germline gives CDR1 MDHEN, CDR2 SYDVKM. Trimming removed 8 bases from V and 0 bases from J, with 11 bases in between. CDR3 bases: TGTGCCAGCGGAGGTGGTAGCTCCTATAATTCACCCCTCCACTTT. This gives the protein CASGGGSSYNSPLHF.

The rearrangement uses TRBV18 and TRBJ1-2; tentative D call: TRBD1 (5 bases). The CDR3 consists of 14 residues. V lost 3 bases and J lost 7, with 15 bases in between. Germline CDR1 and CDR2: KGHSH and LQKENI. CDR3 loop: CASSPTAGQGGYTF. The CDR3 bases are TGTGCCAGCTCACCGACCGCGGGGCAGGGTGGCTACACCTTC.

The chain recombines TRBV7-3 with TRBJ2-3; 9 nucleotides match TRBD1. The CDR3 has 16 residues. The junction had 5 bases not matched to a gene; V was cut back by 0 bases and J by 4 bases. Germline assignment: CDR1 SGHTA and CDR2 FQGTGA. The CDR3 sequence: CASSLTGDRVADTQYF. The DNA for the CDR3 is TGTGCCAGCAGCTTAACTGGGGACAGGGTGGCAGATACGCAGTATTTT.